The entry below gives a single T cell receptor (beta chain) sequence along with its context. These data come from a study of blood T cell repertoires in COVID-19. Study context: The analysed material was cDNA or gDNA that came from T cells, B-cell-depleted T cells, or PBMCs.

The CDR3 extends over 14 amino acids. J gave up 10 bases and V 5 bases, and 8 bases lay outside the gene matches. Germline values: CDR1 LNHDA, CDR2 SQIVND (reference sequence). Using immunoSEQ multiplex PCR, the repertoire was profiled, and TCRdb retains in-frame clones only, with some absent. The table lists approximately 250,000 clones, almost 85% of them singletons. Sequencing input: peripheral blood. The clonotype originates from a man aged 50-60 years with acute or convalescent COVID-19. V is TRBV19 and J is TRBJ1-6; 7 bases fit TRBD1. CDR3 loop: CASSVTGERSPLHF. The CDR3, as DNA: TGTGCCAGTAGTGTAACAGGGGAAAGGTCACCCCTCCACTTT.